The 29 T cell receptor beta chains below were found in one sample sequenced in a study of response to subunit inactivated influenza vaccine. One entry per CDR3 protein, called by TCRdb with MiXCR from the RT-PCR reads. The sample lists fewer than 350,000 distinct CDR3 sequences; 21% were seen once. The sample consisted of PBMCs from blood, taken 21 months after vaccination. These receptors originate from a man aged 50 to 75 who received an inactivated influenza vaccine.

The chain uses TRBV11-2 and TRBJ2-1; 9 nucleotides line up with TRBD1. CDR1 is SGHAT and CDR2 is FQNNGV in the germline V gene. This CDR3 spans 14 amino acids. The junction had 4 bases not matched to a gene; V was cut back by 5 bases and J by 5 bases. CDR3 bases: TGTGCCAGCAGCATAGGGACAGGGAACAATGAGCAGTTCTTC. Its protein is CASSIGTGNNEQFF.

V usage is TRBV4-3 and J usage is TRBJ2-3, with unresolved D. Germline V gives CDR1 LGHNA, CDR2 YSLEER. Trimming removed 0 bases from V and 7 bases from J, with 14 bases in between. This CDR3 contains 15 residues. The CDR3 DNA reads as TGCGCCAGCAGCCAAGATGAGGCAGAACCCAATACGCAGTATTTT. Amino acid sequence: CASSQDEAEPNTQYF.

This clonotype appeared a few times. This chain joins TRBV7-2 and TRBJ1-5; 9 bases line up with TRBD1. Trimming at V came to 3 bases and at J to 5 bases, leaving 5 bases not matched to a gene. This CDR3 comprises 15 residues. In germline, CDR1 is SGHTA, CDR2 FQGNSA. The CDR3 bases are TGTGCCAGCAGCTTCCGGGACAGGGTGGATCAGCCCCAGCATTTT. Its protein is CASSFRDRVDQPQHF.

The rearrangement joins TRBV11-3 to TRBJ2-7, with D maybe TRBD1 (6 bases). The CDR3 runs 15 residues. Germline loops: CDR1 SGHNT, CDR2 YENEEA. V was trimmed by 1 base and J by 3 bases, leaving 13 bases between them. The CDR3 DNA reads as TGTGCCAGCAGCTTAGGTGACAGGCCACTCTACGAGCAGTACTTC. This translates into CASSLGDRPLYEQYF.

The chain employs TRBV20-1 and TRBJ2-5; 7 bases align to TRBD1. CDR1 is DFQATT and CDR2 is SNEGSKA in the germline V gene (reference sequence). CDR3 length: 12 residues. With V trimmed by 6 bases and J by 2 bases, 3 bases remained unmatched. CDR3 sequence: CSAKGQQETQYF. The CDR3 DNA reads as TGCAGTGCAAAGGGACAGCAAGAGACCCAGTACTTC.

The chain is built from TRBV7-9 and TRBJ2-1; 9 bases agree with TRBD1. V lost 7 bases to trimming and J lost 8 bases; unmatched junction nucleotides: 9. Germline V CDR1 and CDR2: SEHNR, FQNEAQ (reference sequence). The CDR3 contains 14 residues. In DNA form, the CDR3 reads TGTGCCAGCACTACAGGGGGCGCGTGGTATGAGCAGTTCTTC. This encodes CASTTGGAWYEQFF.

The table lists this clonotype with a few counts. This CDR3 reads CASSYRTGLGYTF. DNA for the CDR3: TGTGCCAGCAGTTACCGGACAGGGCTTGGCTACACCTTC. The chain is built from TRBV6-5 and TRBJ1-2; TRBD1 matches 8 bases. V was pared by 2 bases and J by 7 bases, with 3 bases of the junction left unmatched. The CDR3 has 13 amino acids. The germline V gene has CDR1 MNHEY and CDR2 SVGAGI.

The rearrangement joins TRBV7-2 to TRBJ1-4; no clear D. The V and J ends lost 5 bases and 10 bases respectively, with 17 bases between them. The CDR3 is 14 amino acids. CDR1 and CDR2 (germline): SGHTA, FQGNSA. CDR3 protein: CASSLQGREGKLFF. CDR3 nucleotide sequence: TGTGCCAGCAGCCTCCAAGGAAGGGAAGGAAAACTGTTTTTT.

Ten or more counts support this clonotype. The rearrangement links TRBV10-3 to TRBJ1-1; D is unresolved. This CDR3 has 14 amino acids. Per the germline V gene, CDR1 is ENHRY and CDR2 is SYGVKD. The V and J ends lost 3 bases and 1 base respectively, with 9 bases between them. CDR3 sequence (DNA): TGTGCCATCAGTGATTCCATGGGGAACACTGAAGCTTTCTTT. It codes for CAISDSMGNTEAFF.

This clonotype appeared a single time. The chain combines TRBV19 with TRBJ2-7; possible D gene TRBD2, 6 bases. Germline CDR1 reads LNHDA; CDR2 reads SQIVND (reference sequence). This CDR3 has 14 amino acids. V lost 4 bases, J lost 2 bases, and 12 bases lay in between. CDR3 nucleotide sequence: TGTGCCAGTAGTACGGGACTTAATGCCTACGAGCAGTACTTC. Residues: CASSTGLNAYEQYF.

Here the CDR3 reads CASSYLAGTGGHEQFF. The CDR3 region has the DNA TGTGCCAGCAGCTACTTGGCCGGGACAGGGGGGCATGAGCAGTTCTTC. The chain carries TRBV7-2 and TRBJ2-1; 11 nucleotides agree with TRBD1. The J segment lost 8 bases and the V segment lost 4 bases, leaving 10 bases of the junction unmatched. This CDR3 region has 16 residues. Germline-derived CDR1 and CDR2 are SGHTA and FQGNSA.

This clonotype was found a few times. The rearrangement links TRBV6-1 to TRBJ2-2; D might be TRBD1 (7 bases). The V end was cut by 6 bases, the J end by 8 bases, with 16 bases between. Germline V lookup: CDR1 MNHNS, CDR2 SASEGT. The CDR3 is 14 residues long. CDR3 residues: CASRRQGGIGELFF. The DNA of the CDR3 is TGTGCCAGCAGGCGGCAGGGGGGAATAGGGGAGCTGTTTTTT.

DNA for the CDR3: TGTGCCAGCAGTTTAGCGGTCGGGGGCCGGCTGTTCTTC. This translates into CASSLAVGGRLFF. The V gene is TRBV12-3 or TRBV12-4, the J gene TRBJ2-1; D is perhaps TRBD1 or TRBD2 (6 bases each). The CDR3 covers 13 residues. Trimming shortened V by 0 bases and J by 15 bases, and 15 bases separated the two germline ends.

This clonotype has ten or more counts. This sequence joins TRBV25-1 and TRBJ2-7, with D possibly TRBD2 on 6 matching bases. The germline gives CDR1 MGHDK, CDR2 SYGVNS. This CDR3 comprises 14 residues. The V gene lost 6 bases and the J gene lost 0 bases, with 12 bases spanning the gap. CDR3 region: CASSLLGGSYEQYF. DNA for the CDR3: TGTGCCAGCAGCCTCCTGGGGGGCTCCTACGAGCAGTACTTC.

This clonotype was counted a few times. The chain couples TRBV6-5 to TRBJ1-5, with 8 bases fitting TRBD1. V lost 4 bases and J lost 0; bases outside the gene matches: 2. The germline V gene has CDR1 MNHEY and CDR2 SVGAGI. CDR3 length: 15 residues. CDR3 sequence: CASSSQGASNQPQHF. The CDR3 DNA reads TGTGCCAGCAGTTCGCAGGGGGCTAGCAATCAGCCCCAGCATTTT.

This clonotype was observed a handful of times. The rearrangement joins TRBV11-2 to TRBJ2-1; 10 bases match TRBD2. The CDR3 length is 17 residues. With V trimmed by 0 bases and J by 5 bases, 7 bases remained unmatched. Germline V lookup: CDR1 SGHAT, CDR2 FQNNGV. The chain's CDR3 is CASSLELASGGDNEQFF. The CDR3 coding sequence is TGTGCCAGCAGCTTAGAGCTCGCTAGCGGGGGAGACAATGAGCAGTTCTTC.

The gene calls are TRBV5-1 and TRBJ2-3; TRBD2 aligns across 8 bases. The germline V gene encodes CDR1 SGHRS and CDR2 YFSETQ. Trimming removed 4 bases from V and 2 bases from J; junction bases left unmatched: 6. The CDR3 totals 15 residues. Here the CDR3 reads CASSGTSGDTDTQYF. Here the CDR3 DNA reads TGCGCCAGCAGCGGAACTAGCGGAGACACAGATACGCAGTATTTT.

The rearrangement joins TRBV12-3 or TRBV12-4 to TRBJ2-7; D is uncertain. This CDR3 has 12 amino acids. V was shortened by 0 bases and J by 2 bases, with 2 bases between the two germline ends. The CDR3 protein is CASSLAPYEQYF. In DNA form, the CDR3 reads TGTGCCAGCAGTTTAGCGCCCTACGAGCAGTACTTC.

The chain has TRBV11-1 and TRBJ2-1; D is undetermined. This CDR3 is 12 amino acids long. Trimming took 1 base from V and 8 from J, leaving 6 bases between them. Germline V gene data show CDR1 as SGHAT and CDR2 as FQDESV (reference sequence). Here the CDR3 reads CASSLVRDEQFF. CDR3 bases: TGTGCCAGCAGCTTAGTTCGAGATGAGCAGTTCTTC.

The V gene is TRBV29-1, the J gene TRBJ2-5; TRBD1 matches at 7 bases. The CDR3 spans 12 residues. The V gene end was trimmed by 7 bases and the J gene end by 2 bases; junction bases not matched to a gene: 4. Germline CDR1 is SQVTM and CDR2 is ANQGSEA. The CDR3 reads CSGTGAQETQYF. CDR3 in DNA: TGCAGCGGCACAGGGGCGCAAGAGACCCAGTACTTC.

This clonotype was counted a few times. Germline and junction disagree at one end, which may indicate a read error. The V and J genes are TRBV7-7 and TRBJ2-5; a possible D gene is TRBD1 (5 bases). The CDR3 loop spans 13 amino acids. Germline CDR1 reads SSHAT; CDR2 reads FNYEAQ (reference sequence). CDR3 coding DNA: TGTGCTAGCAGTACAGACAGACAAGAGACCCAGTACTTC. This gives the protein CASSTDRQETQYF.

This chain uses TRBV27 with TRBJ1-5; D is uncertain. Germline CDR1 reads MNHEY; CDR2 reads SMNVEV (reference sequence). CDR3 length: 15 residues. V gave up 5 bases and J gave up 0 bases, with 11 bases separating them. CDR3 loop: CASSPLGRSNQPQHF. The CDR3 DNA reads as TGTGCCAGCAGTCCACTCGGGCGTAGCAATCAGCCCCAGCATTTT.

This clonotype was detected ten times or more. The gene calls are TRBV29-1 and TRBJ2-7; 7 nucleotides line up with TRBD1. With V trimmed by 3 bases and J by 3 bases, 5 bases remained unmatched. The CDR3 runs to 13 residues. The V gene's germline CDR1 is SQVTM and CDR2 ANQGSEA. The chain's CDR3 is CSVDIGGNYEQYF. DNA of the CDR3: TGCAGCGTTGATATAGGGGGCAACTACGAGCAGTACTTC.

The V and J genes are TRBV19 and TRBJ2-3, with 7 positions matching TRBD2. V was clipped by 5 bases and J by 6 bases; unmatched bases: 8. Germline V CDR1 and CDR2: LNHDA, SQIVND (reference sequence). The CDR3 spans 14 residues. The CDR3 here is CASSPRLASDTQYF. The CDR3 nucleotides are TGTGCCAGTAGTCCCAGACTAGCTTCGGATACGCAGTATTTT.

Here the CDR3 DNA reads TGTGCCAGCAGCCCCGGGGTAGCGGCCCGCTCCTACAATGAGCAGTTCTTC. It encodes CASSPGVAARSYNEQFF. This chain connects TRBV7-2 to TRBJ2-1, with D perhaps matching TRBD2 (6 bases). Germline-derived CDR1 and CDR2 are SGHTA and FQGNSA. The CDR3 extends over 17 amino acids. V dropped 5 bases and J dropped 0 bases, with 17 bases sitting between them.

This clonotype is labeled as medium-sized. The gene calls are TRBV28 and TRBJ2-7; D is tentatively TRBD1 or TRBD2 (6 bases each). V was shortened by 3 bases and J by 7 bases, with 19 bases between the two germline ends. The germline V gene has CDR1 MDHEN and CDR2 SYDVKM. This CDR3 has 15 amino acids. The CDR3 region is CASSFRLGGPREQYF. CDR3 in DNA: TGTGCCAGCAGTTTTAGGTTGGGGGGCCCGAGGGAGCAGTACTTC.

This clonotype was seen a few times. This chain uses TRBV6-5 with TRBJ2-3; D uncertain. Deletions cut 0 bases from V and 4 bases from J, with 20 bases between. From germline, CDR1 is MNHEY and CDR2 SVGAGI. The CDR3 runs 18 residues. CDR3 protein: CASSYSISAPSDADTQYF. The CDR3 nucleotides read TGTGCCAGCAGTTACTCGATTTCCGCCCCGAGCGACGCAGATACGCAGTATTTT.

The chain has TRBV29-1 and TRBJ2-7; 11 bases align to TRBD2. Trimming removed 7 bases from V and 4 bases from J; junction bases left unmatched: 3. CDR3 length: 12 residues. Germline V gene sequence: CDR1 SQVTM, CDR2 ANQGSEA. The CDR3 spells CSAGTSGYEQYF. In DNA, the CDR3 is TGCAGCGCCGGGACTAGCGGATACGAGCAGTACTTC.

This clonotype was counted ten times or more. V gene TRBV30 combines with J gene TRBJ2-5; 7 nucleotides align to TRBD1. The CDR3 has 13 residues. Trimming removed 5 bases from V and 5 bases from J; junction bases left unmatched: 8. Germline values: CDR1 GTSNPN, CDR2 SVGIG (reference sequence). CDR3 in DNA: TGTGCCTGGGCCTTAGGGGGCTTTGAGACCCAGTACTTC. Translation gives CAWALGGFETQYF.